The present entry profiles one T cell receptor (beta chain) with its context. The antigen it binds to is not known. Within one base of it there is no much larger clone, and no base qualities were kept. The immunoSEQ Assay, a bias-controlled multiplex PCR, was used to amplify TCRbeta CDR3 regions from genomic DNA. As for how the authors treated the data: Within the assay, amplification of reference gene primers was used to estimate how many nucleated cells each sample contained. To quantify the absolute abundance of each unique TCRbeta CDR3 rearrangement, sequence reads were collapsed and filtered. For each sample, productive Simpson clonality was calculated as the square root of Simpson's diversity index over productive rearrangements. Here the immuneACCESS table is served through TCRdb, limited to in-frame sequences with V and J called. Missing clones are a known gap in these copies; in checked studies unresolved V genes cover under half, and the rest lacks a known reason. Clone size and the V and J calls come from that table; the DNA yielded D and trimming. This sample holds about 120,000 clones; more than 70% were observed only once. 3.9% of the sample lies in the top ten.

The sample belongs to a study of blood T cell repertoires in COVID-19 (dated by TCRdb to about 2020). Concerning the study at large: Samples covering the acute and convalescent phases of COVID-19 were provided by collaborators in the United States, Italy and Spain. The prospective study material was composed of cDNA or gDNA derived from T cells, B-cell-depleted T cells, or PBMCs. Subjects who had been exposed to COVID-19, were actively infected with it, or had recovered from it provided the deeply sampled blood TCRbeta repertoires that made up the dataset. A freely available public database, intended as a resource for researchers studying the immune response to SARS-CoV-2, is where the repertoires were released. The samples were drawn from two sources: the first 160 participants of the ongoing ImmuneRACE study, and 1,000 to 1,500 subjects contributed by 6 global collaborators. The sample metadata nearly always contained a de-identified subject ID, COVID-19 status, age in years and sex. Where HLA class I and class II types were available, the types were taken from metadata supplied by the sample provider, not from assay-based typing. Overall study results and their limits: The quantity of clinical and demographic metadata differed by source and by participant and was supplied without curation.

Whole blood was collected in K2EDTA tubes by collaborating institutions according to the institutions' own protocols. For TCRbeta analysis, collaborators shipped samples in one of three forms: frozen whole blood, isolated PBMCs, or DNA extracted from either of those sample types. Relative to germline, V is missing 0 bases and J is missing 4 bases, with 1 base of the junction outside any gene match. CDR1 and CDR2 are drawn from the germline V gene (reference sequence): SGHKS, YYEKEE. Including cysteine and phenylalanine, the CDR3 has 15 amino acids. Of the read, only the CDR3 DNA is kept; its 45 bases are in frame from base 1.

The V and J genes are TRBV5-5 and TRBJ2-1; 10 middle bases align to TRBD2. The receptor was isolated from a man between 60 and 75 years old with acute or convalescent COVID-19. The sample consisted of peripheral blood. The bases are TGTGCCAGCAGCTTGGGACTAGCGGGTTACAATGAGCAGTTCTTC. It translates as CASSLGLAGYNEQFF.